This T cell receptor (beta chain) is drawn from a study of blood T cell repertoires in COVID-19. The overall study: The United States, Italy and Spain provided the acute and convalescent COVID-19 samples. Sources were T cells, B-cell-depleted T cells, or PBMCs; the material itself was cDNA or gDNA.

This clone was seen more than once but under ten times. Per the original data handling: Nucleated cell number was recorded as an estimate derived from reference gene primer amplification. Some clones are missing from TCRdb's copy, which holds only in-frame ones; the method was immunoSEQ multiplex PCR. V, J and clone size reflect that table, while D and trimming were determined from the DNA. The data hold about 49,000 clones, with roughly nine tenths observed a single time. Sequencing was performed on peripheral blood. The sequence came from a man between 40 and 49 years old with active COVID-19.

CDR3 amino acids: CASSQDPGIGELFF. In nucleotides, the CDR3 is TGTGCCAGCAGCCAAGACCCCGGGATCGGGGAGCTGTTTTTT. V gene TRBV4-2 combines with J gene TRBJ2-2; TRBD2 might be the D (5 bases). Germline loops: CDR1 LGHNA, CDR2 YNFKEQ. The length of the CDR3 is 14 residues. V shed 0 bases and J shed 7 bases, with 9 bases lying between them.